The clone carrying this T cell receptor beta chain was counted many times. The source of the sample is a study of tumor and adjacent non-tumor tissue in lung cancer. Overall study: There were 12 adenocarcinoma, a couple of squamous cell carcinoma and 1 small cell lung cancer cases.

The template was RNA from unsorted bulk tissue. The ends lost 1 base at V and 2 bases at J; junction bases unmatched: 5. Per germline, CDR1 LGHNA and CDR2 YNFKEQ. The CDR3 totals 15 residues. The library came from three nested PCR rounds adapted from ARM-PCR protocols. Each CDR3 protein is one row after TCRdb ran MiXCR on the multiplex PCR reads. The table records 70,000 to 80,000 distinct CDR3 sequences, roughly 72% of them present only once. The sample comprised lung tumor tissue. V gene TRBV4-2 combines with J gene TRBJ2-7; TRBD1 matches at 7 bases. The sequence was collected from a woman aged 40 to 50 with non-small cell lung cancer. DNA for the CDR3: TGTGCCAGCAGCCAAGCCGGGACAGAAACCTACGAGCAGTACTTC. Translating gives CASSQAGTETYEQYF.